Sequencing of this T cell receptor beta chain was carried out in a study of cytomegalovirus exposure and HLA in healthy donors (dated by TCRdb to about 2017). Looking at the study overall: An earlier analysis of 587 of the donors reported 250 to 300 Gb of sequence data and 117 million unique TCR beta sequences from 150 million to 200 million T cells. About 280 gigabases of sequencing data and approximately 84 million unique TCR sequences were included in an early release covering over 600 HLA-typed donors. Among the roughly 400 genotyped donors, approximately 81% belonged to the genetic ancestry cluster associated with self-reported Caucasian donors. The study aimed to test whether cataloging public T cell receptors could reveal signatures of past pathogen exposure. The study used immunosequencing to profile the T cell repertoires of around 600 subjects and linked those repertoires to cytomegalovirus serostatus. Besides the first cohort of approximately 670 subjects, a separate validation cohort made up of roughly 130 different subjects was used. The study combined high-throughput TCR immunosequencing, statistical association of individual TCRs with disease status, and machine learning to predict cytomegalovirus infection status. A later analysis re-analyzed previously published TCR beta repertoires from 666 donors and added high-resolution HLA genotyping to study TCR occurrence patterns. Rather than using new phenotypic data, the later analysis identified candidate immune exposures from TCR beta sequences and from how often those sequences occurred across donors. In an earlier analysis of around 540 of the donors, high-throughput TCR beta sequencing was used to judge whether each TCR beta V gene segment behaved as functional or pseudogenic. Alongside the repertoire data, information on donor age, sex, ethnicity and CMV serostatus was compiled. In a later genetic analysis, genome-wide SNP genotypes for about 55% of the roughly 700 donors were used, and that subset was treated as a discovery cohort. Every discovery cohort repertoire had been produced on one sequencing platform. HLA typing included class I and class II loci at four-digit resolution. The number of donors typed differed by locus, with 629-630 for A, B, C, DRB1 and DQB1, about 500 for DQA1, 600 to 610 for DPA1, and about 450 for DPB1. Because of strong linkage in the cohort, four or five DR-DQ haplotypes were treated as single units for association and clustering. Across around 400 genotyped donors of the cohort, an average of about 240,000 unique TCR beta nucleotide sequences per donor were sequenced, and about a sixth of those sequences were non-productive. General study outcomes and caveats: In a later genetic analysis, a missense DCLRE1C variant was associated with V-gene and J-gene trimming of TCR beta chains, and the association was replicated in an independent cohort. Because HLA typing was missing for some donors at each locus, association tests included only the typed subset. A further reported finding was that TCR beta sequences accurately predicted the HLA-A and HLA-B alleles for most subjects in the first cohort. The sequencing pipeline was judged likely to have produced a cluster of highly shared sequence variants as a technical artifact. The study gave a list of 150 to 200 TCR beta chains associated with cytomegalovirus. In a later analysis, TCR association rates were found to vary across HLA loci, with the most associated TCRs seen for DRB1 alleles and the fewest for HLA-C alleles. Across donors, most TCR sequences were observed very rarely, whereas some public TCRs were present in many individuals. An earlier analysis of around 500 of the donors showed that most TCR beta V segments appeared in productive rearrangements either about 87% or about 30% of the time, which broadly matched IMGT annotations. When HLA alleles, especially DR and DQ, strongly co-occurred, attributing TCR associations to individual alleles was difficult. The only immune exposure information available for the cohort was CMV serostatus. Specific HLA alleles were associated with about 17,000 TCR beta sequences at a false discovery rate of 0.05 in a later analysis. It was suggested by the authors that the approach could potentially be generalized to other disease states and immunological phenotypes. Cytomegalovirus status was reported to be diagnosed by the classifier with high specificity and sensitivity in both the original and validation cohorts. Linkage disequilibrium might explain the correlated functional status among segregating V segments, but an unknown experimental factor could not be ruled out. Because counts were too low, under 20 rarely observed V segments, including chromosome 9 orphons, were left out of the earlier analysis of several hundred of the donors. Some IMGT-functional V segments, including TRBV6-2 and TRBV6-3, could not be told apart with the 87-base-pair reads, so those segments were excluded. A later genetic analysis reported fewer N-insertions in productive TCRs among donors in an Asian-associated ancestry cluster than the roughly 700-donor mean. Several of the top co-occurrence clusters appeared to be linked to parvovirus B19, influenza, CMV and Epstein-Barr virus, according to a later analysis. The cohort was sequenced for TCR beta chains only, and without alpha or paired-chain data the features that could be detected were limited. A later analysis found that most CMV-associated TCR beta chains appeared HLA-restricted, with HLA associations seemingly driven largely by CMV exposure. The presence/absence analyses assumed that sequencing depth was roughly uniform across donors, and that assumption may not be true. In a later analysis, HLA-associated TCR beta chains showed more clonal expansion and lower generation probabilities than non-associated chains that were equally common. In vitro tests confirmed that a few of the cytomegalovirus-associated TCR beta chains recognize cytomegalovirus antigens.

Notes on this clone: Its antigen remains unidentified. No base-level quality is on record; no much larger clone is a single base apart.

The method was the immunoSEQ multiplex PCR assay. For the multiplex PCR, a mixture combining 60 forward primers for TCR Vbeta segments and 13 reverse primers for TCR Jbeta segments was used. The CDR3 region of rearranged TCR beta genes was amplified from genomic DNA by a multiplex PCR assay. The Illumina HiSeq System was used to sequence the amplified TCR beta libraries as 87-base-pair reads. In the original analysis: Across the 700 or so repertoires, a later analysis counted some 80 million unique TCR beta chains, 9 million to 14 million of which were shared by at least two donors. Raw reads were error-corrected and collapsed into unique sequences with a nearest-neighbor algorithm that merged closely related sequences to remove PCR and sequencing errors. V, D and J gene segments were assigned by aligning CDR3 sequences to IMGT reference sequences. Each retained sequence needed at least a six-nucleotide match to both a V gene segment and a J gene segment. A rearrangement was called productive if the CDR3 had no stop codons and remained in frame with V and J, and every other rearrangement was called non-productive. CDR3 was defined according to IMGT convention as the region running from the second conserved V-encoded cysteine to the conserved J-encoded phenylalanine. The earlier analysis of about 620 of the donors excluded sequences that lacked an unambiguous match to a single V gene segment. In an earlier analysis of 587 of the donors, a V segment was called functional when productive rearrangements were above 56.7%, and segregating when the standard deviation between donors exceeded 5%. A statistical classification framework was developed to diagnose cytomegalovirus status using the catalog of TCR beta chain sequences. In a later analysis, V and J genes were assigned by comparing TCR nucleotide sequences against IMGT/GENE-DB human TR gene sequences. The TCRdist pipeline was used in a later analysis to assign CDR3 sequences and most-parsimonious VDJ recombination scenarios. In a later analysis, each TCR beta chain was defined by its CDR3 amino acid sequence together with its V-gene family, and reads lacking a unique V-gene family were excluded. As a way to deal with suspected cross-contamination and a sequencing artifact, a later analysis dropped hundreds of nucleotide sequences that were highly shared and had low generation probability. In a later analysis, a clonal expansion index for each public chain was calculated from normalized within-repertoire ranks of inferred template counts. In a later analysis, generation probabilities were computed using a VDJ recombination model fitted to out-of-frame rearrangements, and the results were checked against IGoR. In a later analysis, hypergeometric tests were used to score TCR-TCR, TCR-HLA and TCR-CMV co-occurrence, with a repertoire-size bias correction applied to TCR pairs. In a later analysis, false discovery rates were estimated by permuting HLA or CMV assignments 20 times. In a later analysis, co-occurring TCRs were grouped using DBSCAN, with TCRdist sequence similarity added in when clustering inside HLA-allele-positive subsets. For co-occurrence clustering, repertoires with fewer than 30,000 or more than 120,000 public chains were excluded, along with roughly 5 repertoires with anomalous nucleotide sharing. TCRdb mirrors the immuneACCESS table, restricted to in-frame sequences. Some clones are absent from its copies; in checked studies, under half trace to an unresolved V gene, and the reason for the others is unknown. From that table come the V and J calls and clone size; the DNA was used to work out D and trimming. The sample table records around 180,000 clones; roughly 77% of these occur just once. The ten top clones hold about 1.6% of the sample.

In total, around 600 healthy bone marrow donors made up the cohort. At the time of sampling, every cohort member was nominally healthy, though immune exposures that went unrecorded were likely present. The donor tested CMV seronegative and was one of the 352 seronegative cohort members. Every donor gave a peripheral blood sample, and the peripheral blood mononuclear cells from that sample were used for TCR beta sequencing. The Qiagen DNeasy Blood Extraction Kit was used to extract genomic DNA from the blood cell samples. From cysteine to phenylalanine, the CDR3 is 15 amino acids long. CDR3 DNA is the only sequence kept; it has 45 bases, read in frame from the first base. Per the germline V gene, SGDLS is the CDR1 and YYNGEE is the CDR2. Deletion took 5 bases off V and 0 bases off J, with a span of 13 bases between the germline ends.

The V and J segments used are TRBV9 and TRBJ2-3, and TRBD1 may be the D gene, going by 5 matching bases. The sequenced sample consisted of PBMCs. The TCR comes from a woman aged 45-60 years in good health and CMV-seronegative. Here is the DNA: TGTGCCAGCAGTCCGACAGACCCTAGCACAGATACGCAGTATTTT. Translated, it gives CASSPTDPSTDTQYF.